The T cell receptor beta chain described here comes from a study of PD-L1 blockade in urothelial cancer. Across the study: Study patients had been treated with 0 to 3 previous chemotherapy regimens.

Comment on this clone: A read error may produce the germline difference seen at one junction end.

Method: immunoSEQ multiplex PCR; TCRdb's copy keeps in-frame clones and lacks some. The sample carries fewer than 75,000 clones, roughly 88% recorded once. The CDR3 spans 14 residues. CDR1 and CDR2 (germline): MNHEY, SVGAGI. Described time point: pretreatment peripheral blood. The V and J genes are TRBV6-5 and TRBJ2-5; D not certain. Sequencing used PBMCs, obtained around atezolizumab (anti-PD-L1) treatment. The TCR originated in a man between 70 and 80 years old with urothelial cancer. The CDR3 sequence: CASSYSSSQEAQYF. CDR3 nucleotides: TGTGCCAGCAGTTACTCCTCCAGCCAAGAGGCCCAGTACTTC.